This passage covers 20 T cell receptor beta chains from one sample sequenced in a study of blood T cell repertoires in COVID-19. This table comes from immunoSEQ multiplex PCR, and its TCRdb copy is limited to in-frame clones, with some not included. The sample carries about 220,000 clones, 82% recorded once. What was sequenced was peripheral blood. These receptors were obtained from a woman aged 80 or over with acute or convalescent COVID-19.

The chain combines TRBV20-1 with TRBJ2-7; 8 bases are shared with TRBD1. Trimming cost V 3 bases and J 9 bases; bases outside gene matches: 7. This CDR3 contains 12 residues. The V gene's germline CDR1 is DFQATT and CDR2 SNEGSKA (reference sequence). The CDR3 DNA reads as TGCAGTGCTAGTCAGGGGGCTTTTAGGCAGTACTTC. Protein sequence: CSASQGAFRQYF.

Only one count was recorded for this clone. The chain links TRBV19 to TRBJ2-7; D may be TRBD2 (5 bases). Germline CDR1 reads LNHDA; CDR2 reads SQIVND (reference sequence). V lost 6 bases, J lost 7 bases, and 16 bases lay in between. The CDR3 runs 13 residues. The CDR3 nucleotides read TGTGCCAGTAGATCGGGGTCAATGGGGGAGCAGTACTTC. Its translation is CASRSGSMGEQYF.

The chain joins TRBV5-5 to TRBJ2-7, with 8 bases lining up with TRBD1. V lost 3 bases, J lost 0 bases, and 8 bases stayed unmatched. Germline CDR1 and CDR2: SGHKS and YYEKEE (reference sequence). The CDR3 runs 16 residues. Here the CDR3 DNA reads TGTGCCAGCAGCTCCGGCACCGGGACAGGCTCCTACGAGCAGTACTTC. It yields the protein CASSSGTGTGSYEQYF.

The rearrangement links TRBV25-1 to TRBJ1-1, with a weak D call TRBD1 (6 bases). CDR1 is MGHDK and CDR2 is SYGVNS in the germline V gene. V lost 2 bases and J lost 3, with 13 bases in between. This CDR3 is 15 amino acids long. CDR3 in DNA: TGTGCCAGCAGTGAAGGGGGGGCGCGGGACACTGAAGCTTTCTTT. Its translation is CASSEGGARDTEAFF.

The chain links TRBV28 to TRBJ2-1; TRBD2 aligns across 10 bases. Trimming took 3 bases from V and 9 from J; bases not matched to a gene: 5. The germline gives CDR1 MDHEN, CDR2 SYDVKM. The CDR3 has 14 amino acids. The CDR3 protein is CASSFSGGRSEQFF. The CDR3 region has the DNA TGTGCCAGCAGTTTTAGCGGGGGGCGTAGTGAGCAGTTCTTC.

This sequence joins TRBV7-2 and TRBJ2-7; the match to TRBD1 covers 8 bases. With V trimmed by 1 base and J by 13 bases, 9 bases remained unmatched. Germline CDR1 SGHTA, CDR2 FQGNSA. This CDR3 has 13 amino acids. The DNA of the CDR3 is TGTGCCAGCAGCTTAGGTGCACAGGGGGTTCTATACTTC. Translated, it gives CASSLGAQGVLYF.

V gene TRBV5-1 combines with J gene TRBJ1-1, with TRBD1 as a possible D gene (6 bases). This CDR3 has 16 residues. Per germline, CDR1 SGHRS and CDR2 YFSETQ. Trimming took off 4 bases at V and 1 base at J, with 17 bases between the two ends. Here the CDR3 DNA reads TGCGCCAGCAGCCGCGGGCCGATACAGGGGAACACTGAAGCTTTCTTT. Residues: CASSRGPIQGNTEAFF.

This chain connects TRBV13 to TRBJ2-3; 13 nucleotides agree with TRBD2. J gave up 5 bases and V 5 bases, and 16 bases lay outside the gene matches. Germline V gene data show CDR1 as PRHDT and CDR2 as FYEKMQ (reference sequence). This CDR3 has 19 amino acids. This CDR3 is CASSIRTSGGSPRGDTQYF. The CDR3 region has the DNA TGTGCCAGCAGCATAAGGACTAGCGGGGGCTCACCTAGAGGAGATACGCAGTATTTT.

This clone was found once. J is TRBJ2-1 and V is TRBV2; tentative D call: TRBD2 (5 bases). With 3 bases removed from V and 8 bases from J, the gap between germline ends came to 11 bases. Per germline, CDR1 SNHLY and CDR2 FYNNEI. This CDR3 is built from 13 residues. The DNA of the CDR3 is TGTGCCAGCAGTGACGGTTTCGGGGATGAGCAGTTCTTC. Encoded protein: CASSDGFGDEQFF. The full variable domain, completed using reference TRBV2 and TRBJ2-1, is EPEVTQTPSHQVTQMGQEVILRCVPISNHLYFYWYRQILGQKVEFLVSFYNNEISEKSEIFDDQFSVERPDGSNFTLKIRSTKLEDSAMYFCASSDGFGDEQFFGPGTRLTVL.

The rearrangement uses TRBV4-1 and TRBJ2-3; D gene uncertain. This CDR3 is built from 15 residues. CDR1 MGHRA and CDR2 YSYEKL come from the germline V gene. The ends were cut back, 5 bases at V and 0 bases at J, with 12 bases in the middle. The CDR3 bases are TGCGCCAGCAGCATTGGGCTAACTAGCACAGATACGCAGTATTTT. Its translation is CASSIGLTSTDTQYF.

V and J are TRBV19 and TRBJ1-3; D is possibly TRBD1 (6 bases). This CDR3 has 14 amino acids. V was pared by 5 bases and J by 2 bases, with 10 bases between. CDR1 and CDR2 from the germline V gene are LNHDA and SQIVND (reference sequence). In DNA form, the CDR3 reads TGTGCCAGTAGTGCACAGGGTGCTGGAAACACCATATATTTT. It translates to CASSAQGAGNTIYF.

V usage is TRBV5-8 and J usage is TRBJ2-3; a possible D gene is TRBD1 (6 bases). From germline, CDR1 is SGHTS and CDR2 YDEGEE. The CDR3 spans 14 residues. Trimming removed 4 bases from V and 4 bases from J, with 13 bases in between. CDR3 amino acids: CASSLRQVADTQYF. The CDR3 coding sequence is TGTGCCAGCAGCCTTAGACAGGTTGCAGATACGCAGTATTTT.

The rearrangement uses TRBV12-3 or TRBV12-4 and TRBJ1-4; weak D call: TRBD1 (5 bases). This CDR3 is built from 12 residues. V was cut by 6 bases and J by 7 bases, with 9 bases left in between. The CDR3 here is CASRGVSEKLFF. The CDR3 DNA sequence: TGTGCCAGCAGAGGGGTGTCTGAAAAACTGTTTTTT.

The chain uses TRBV5-1 and TRBJ1-3; TRBD1 matches 8 bases. Trimming cost V 2 bases and J 0 bases; bases outside gene matches: 7. The CDR3 consists of 17 residues. CDR1 is SGHRS and CDR2 is YFSETQ in the germline V gene. CDR3 coding DNA: TGCGCCAGCAGCTTAAAAGACCAGGGGGCCTCTGGAAACACCATATATTTT. This translates into CASSLKDQGASGNTIYF.

This chain joins TRBV2 and TRBJ2-7; D remains unclear. The V and J ends lost 6 bases and 7 bases respectively, with 13 bases between them. Germline assignment: CDR1 SNHLY and CDR2 FYNNEI. This CDR3 has 12 amino acids. CDR3 in DNA: TGTGCCAGCAGGGTGACACTTGGAGAGCAGTACTTC. Its translation is CASRVTLGEQYF.

This chain links TRBV6-6 with TRBJ2-7; D is perhaps TRBD2 (6 bases). This CDR3 has 12 amino acids. V shed 7 bases and J shed 4 bases, with 11 bases lying between them. Germline loops: CDR1 MNHNY, CDR2 SVGAGI (reference sequence). DNA for the CDR3: TGTGCCAGCACCCTTGGGGGGTACGAGCAGTACTTC. The encoded protein is CASTLGGYEQYF.

This clone has a handful of counts. The chain carries TRBV28 and TRBJ2-5, with a possible D match to TRBD1 (5 bases). V was shortened by 6 bases and J by 4 bases, with 12 bases between the two germline ends. This CDR3 has 13 amino acids. CDR1 is MDHEN and CDR2 is SYDVKM in the germline V gene. The DNA of the CDR3 is TGTGCCAGCAGCTCAGGGTTTGGAGAGACCCAGTACTTC. The encoded protein is CASSSGFGETQYF.

This clone has ten or more counts. J is TRBJ1-1 and V is TRBV6-2 or TRBV6-3; D is undetermined. The CDR3 has 19 residues. V lost 2 bases and J lost 1, with 23 bases in between. CDR1 is MNHEY and CDR2 is SVGEGT in the germline V gene. This CDR3 is CASSYLPPSGALANTEAFF. The CDR3 region has the DNA TGTGCCAGCAGTTACCTCCCGCCCTCAGGAGCGCTAGCGAACACTGAAGCTTTCTTT.

This rearrangement joins TRBV5-1 to TRBJ1-2; perhaps TRBD1 as D (5 bases). The germline CDR1 and CDR2 sequences are SGHRS and YFSETQ. The CDR3 is made up of 15 amino acids. The ends were cut back, 0 bases at V and 5 bases at J, with 14 bases in the middle. CDR3 DNA sequence: TGCGCCAGCAGCTTGGATCCAGGGCTCCAGTATGGCTACACCTTC. Amino acids: CASSLDPGLQYGYTF.

This sequence joins TRBV3-1 (or the pseudogene TRBV3-2) and TRBJ2-5; no reliable D call. Germline-derived CDR1 and CDR2 are LGHDT and YNNKEL (reference sequence). Trimming removed 4 bases from V and 7 bases from J, with 10 bases in between. This CDR3 has 12 residues. The CDR3 bases are TGTGCCAGCAGCCTCGACACTGGGACCCAGTACTTC. Its protein is CASSLDTGTQYF.